The clone carrying this T cell receptor beta chain was detected ten times or more. These data belong to a study of early T cells in non-severe SARS-CoV-2 infection. TCRdb analysed the 5' RACE reads with MiXCR anew, one entry per CDR3 protein. The sample shows around 89,000 distinct CDR3 sequences, approximately 15% of them seen only once. The CDR3 runs 17 residues. V lost 0 bases and J lost 5; bases outside the gene matches: 11. Per germline, CDR1 SGHRS and CDR2 YFSETQ. The sequence was collected from an adult who was a healthcare worker with PCR-confirmed SARS-CoV-2 infection or an uninfected control (not recorded which). Sequencing used whole blood. The V call is TRBV5-1, the J call TRBJ2-1; TRBD2 agrees at 7 bases. The CDR3 loop is CASSLVGPSGADNEQFF. The CDR3 nucleotides are TGCGCCAGCAGCTTGGTTGGCCCCAGCGGGGCTGACAATGAGCAGTTCTTC. The variable domain in full, completed from reference TRBV5-1 and TRBJ2-1, reads KAGVTQTPRYLIKTRGQQVTLSCSPISGHRSVSWYQQTPGQGLQFLFEYFSETQRNKGNFPGRFSGRQFSNSRSEMNVSTLELGDSALYLCASSLVGPSGADNEQFFGPGTRLTVL.